This T cell receptor beta chain appears in the sequencing data of a study of T cells after posttransplantation cyclophosphamide. Whole-study results and caveats: Skin or GI-infiltrating T cells shared few TRB sequences with blood.

Repertoires were generated with immunoSEQ multiplex PCR, while TCRdb's copy carries only in-frame clones and drops some. The table lists around 6,100 clones, 98% of them singletons. About this clone itself: Its target is unknown.

This CDR3 is 14 amino acids long. V lost 8 bases and J 0 bases, leaving 12 bases between the germline ends. Germline V CDR1 and CDR2: SGHVS, FQNEAQ. Material: memory CD4+ T cells sorted from PBMCs. The receptor comes from a man in his forties in good health, CMV-negative, and a related stem cell transplant donor. The gene calls are TRBV7-8 and TRBJ2-3, with a tentative D call TRBD2 (5 bases). The CDR3 DNA is TGTGCCAGCTCCCGGGAAACTAGCACAGATACGCAGTATTTT. This sequence encodes CASSRETSTDTQYF.